Reported below is one T cell receptor beta chain. This sample was included in a study of patients and donors after allogeneic stem cell transplantation. V was shortened by 4 bases and J by 1 base, with 7 bases between the two germline ends. Germline V lookup: CDR1 SGHRS, CDR2 YFSETQ. This CDR3 has 13 amino acids. One entry per CDR3 protein results from TCRdb running MiXCR on the RT-PCR reads. The repertoire holds some 150,000 distinct CDR3 sequences, with approximately 37% as singletons. The V and J genes are TRBV5-1 and TRBJ2-3; D is perhaps TRBD1 (5 bases). This clonotype was obtained from a human donor who was either an allogeneic HSCT recipient or a stem cell or donor lymphocyte infusion donor (not recorded which). It is not recorded whose cells these are; they may come from a transplant donor. Sequenced: blood, either unsorted or a sorted T cell fraction (not recorded which). The CDR3 spells CASSQGRTDTQYF. The CDR3 region has the DNA TGCGCCAGCAGCCAGGGTCGCACAGATACGCAGTATTTT.